Described below is a single T cell receptor (beta chain) sequence and its context. The CDR3 spans 14 residues. The V gene lost 1 base and the J gene lost 4 bases, with 11 bases spanning the gap. Germline CDR1 SGHTA, CDR2 FQGNSA. The data originate from a study of molecular identifiers for immune sequencing clone quantification. TCRdb reprocessed the PCR reads with MiXCR, giving one entry per CDR3 protein. The table lists approximately 500,000 distinct CDR3 sequences, 25% of them singletons, with over 0.6% in the top ten. This sequence originates from a human donor in good health. Some libraries in this study had Jurkat cell RNA spiked in. The specimen was naive CD8+ T cells from blood, with Jurkat cell RNA spiked in. Subset noted: FACS-sorted CD8+CD4-CCR7+CD45RA+ naive T cells. The genes are TRBV7-2 and TRBJ2-7, with D maybe TRBD2 (6 bases). The chain's CDR3 is CASSLGGGMYEQYF. The DNA of the CDR3 is TGTGCCAGCAGCTTAGGAGGCGGGATGTACGAGCAGTACTTC.